These T cell receptor beta chains were read from a single sample in a study of cytomegalovirus exposure and HLA in healthy donors. Sequencing was performed with immunoSEQ multiplex PCR; in TCRdb, only in-frame clones are kept and a portion is missing. There are about 110,000 clones in the sample; 88% occur only once, and 1.8% lies in the top ten. Sequenced sample: PBMCs. These receptors were taken from a woman in her late teens or twenties in good health and CMV-seropositive. CDR3s include the opening cysteine and the closing phenylalanine or tryptophan. A D gene is named only where the DNA matches it firmly. The size entry is marked missing in some rows and otherwise reads once, few, many or a size class.

CDR3aa: CASSFGGPNTEAFF
CDR3nt: TGTGCCAGCAGTTTTGGAGGACCGAACACTGAAGCTTTCTTT
j_gene: TRBJ1-1
d_gene: -
v_gene: TRBV27
abundance: -

CDR3aa: CASTLGWNTEAFF
CDR3nt: TGTGCCAGCACCCTGGGCTGGAACACTGAAGCTTTCTTT
j_gene: TRBJ1-1
d_gene: -
v_gene: TRBV28
abundance: once

CDR3aa: CASSTRGSGEQFF
CDR3nt: TGTGCCAGCAGCACCAGGGGTTCGGGTGAGCAGTTCTTC
j_gene: TRBJ2-1
d_gene: -
v_gene: TRBV9
abundance: -

CDR3aa: CASSLGALAAGTEAFF
CDR3nt: TGTGCCAGCAGCTTGGGGGCCTTGGCCGCGGGGACTGAAGCTTTCTTT
j_gene: TRBJ1-1
d_gene: -
v_gene: TRBV5-5
abundance: -

CDR3aa: CASSGQGLSNQPQHF
CDR3nt: TGTGCCAGCAGTGGACAGGGACTTAGCAATCAGCCCCAGCATTTT
j_gene: TRBJ1-5
d_gene: TRBD1
v_gene: TRBV6-1
abundance: once

CDR3aa: CASSLQGLAEAFF
CDR3nt: TGTGCCAGCAGCTTACAGGGACTGGCTGAAGCTTTCTTT
j_gene: TRBJ1-1
d_gene: -
v_gene: TRBV7-2
abundance: -

CDR3aa: CASNPRQGRNTEAFF
CDR3nt: TGTGCCAGTAATCCGAGACAGGGACGGAACACTGAAGCTTTCTTT
j_gene: TRBJ1-1
d_gene: TRBD1
v_gene: TRBV19
abundance: -

CDR3aa: CASSLGAGGQPQHF
CDR3nt: TGTGCCAGCAGTTTAGGGGCGGGGGGGCAGCCCCAGCATTTT
j_gene: TRBJ1-5
d_gene: -
v_gene: TRBV28
abundance: -

CDR3aa: CASSMGSGYSGNTIYF
CDR3nt: TGTGCCAGCAGTATGGGGAGCGGATACTCTGGAAACACCATATATTTT
j_gene: TRBJ1-3
d_gene: -
v_gene: TRBV28
abundance: -

CDR3aa: CASSPGTSGGLDTQYF
CDR3nt: TGTGCCAGCAGCCCCGGGACTAGCGGGGGGCTAGATACGCAGTATTTT
j_gene: TRBJ2-3
d_gene: TRBD2
v_gene: TRBV7-8
abundance: -

CDR3aa: CPGDQPQHF
CDR3nt: TGCCCGGGGGATCAGCCCCAGCATTTT
j_gene: TRBJ1-5
d_gene: -
v_gene: TRBV5-3
abundance: -

CDR3aa: CASWGAGGNTGELFF
CDR3nt: TGTGCCAGCTGGGGGGCGGGGGGAAACACCGGGGAGCTGTTTTTT
j_gene: TRBJ2-2
d_gene: TRBD2
v_gene: TRBV27
abundance: -

CDR3aa: CASSLSNTEAFF
CDR3nt: TGCGCCAGCAGCCTTAGCAACACTGAAGCTTTCTTT
j_gene: TRBJ1-1
d_gene: -
v_gene: TRBV5-1
abundance: once

CDR3aa: CASSSWRGTDTQYF
CDR3nt: TGTGCCAGCAGCAGCTGGAGGGGCACAGATACGCAGTATTTT
j_gene: TRBJ2-3
d_gene: -
v_gene: TRBV27
abundance: -

CDR3aa: CASSLAATGYGGYTF
CDR3nt: TGCGCCAGCAGCTTAGCTGCAACAGGGTACGGCGGCTACACCTTC
j_gene: TRBJ1-2
d_gene: -
v_gene: TRBV5-1
abundance: -

CDR3aa: CASAWGTAVNEQFF
CDR3nt: TGCGCCAGCGCGTGGGGGACAGCTGTCAATGAGCAGTTCTTC
j_gene: TRBJ2-1
d_gene: TRBD1
v_gene: TRBV4-1
abundance: -

CDR3aa: CAISDSSVTEAFF
CDR3nt: TGTGCCATCAGTGATTCTAGCGTCACTGAAGCTTTCTTT
j_gene: TRBJ1-1
d_gene: -
v_gene: TRBV10-3
abundance: -

CDR3aa: CASSPQAGNTGELFF
CDR3nt: TGTGCCAGCAGCCCTCAAGCGGGGAACACCGGGGAGCTGTTTTTT
j_gene: TRBJ2-2
d_gene: -
v_gene: TRBV7-8
abundance: -

CDR3aa: CASSFLRSMNTEAFF
CDR3nt: TGTGCCAGCAGTTTTTTGCGGAGCATGAACACTGAAGCTTTCTTT
j_gene: TRBJ1-1
d_gene: -
v_gene: TRBV28
abundance: -

CDR3aa: CASSSYRGGNYGYTF
CDR3nt: TGTGCCAGCAGTTCTTACCGGGGTGGGAACTATGGCTACACCTTC
j_gene: TRBJ1-2
d_gene: -
v_gene: TRBV6-5
abundance: -

CDR3aa: CASSQDPSGGGLADTQYF
CDR3nt: TGCGCCAGCAGCCAAGATCCTAGCGGGGGTGGGTTGGCAGATACGCAGTATTTT
j_gene: TRBJ2-3
d_gene: TRBD2
v_gene: TRBV4-3
abundance: -

CDR3aa: CASDRGRFTGELFF
CDR3nt: TGTGCGTCCGACAGGGGGCGCTTCACCGGGGAGCTGTTTTTT
j_gene: TRBJ2-2
d_gene: TRBD1
v_gene: TRBV19
abundance: few

CDR3aa: CAISDSVTETQYF
CDR3nt: TGTGCCATCAGTGATTCGGTCACAGAGACCCAGTACTTC
j_gene: TRBJ2-5
d_gene: -
v_gene: TRBV10-3
abundance: few

CDR3aa: CASSYSGGPYEQYF
CDR3nt: TGTGCCAGCAGTTACTCCGGCGGCCCCTACGAGCAGTACTTC
j_gene: TRBJ2-7
d_gene: -
v_gene: TRBV6-5
abundance: -

CDR3aa: CASSHRTGSYEQYF
CDR3nt: TGCGCCAGCAGCCACCGGACAGGGTCCTACGAGCAGTACTTC
j_gene: TRBJ2-7
d_gene: TRBD1
v_gene: TRBV4-1
abundance: -

CDR3aa: CASSAGQGRSPLHF
CDR3nt: TGTGCCAGCAGCGCAGGACAGGGCCGGTCACCCCTCCACTTT
j_gene: TRBJ1-6
d_gene: TRBD1
v_gene: TRBV9
abundance: -

CDR3aa: CASSLGPSGQLGQPQHF
CDR3nt: TGTGCCAGCAGCTTAGGCCCTAGCGGACAGCTCGGTCAGCCCCAGCATTTT
j_gene: TRBJ1-5
d_gene: -
v_gene: TRBV7-6
abundance: -

CDR3aa: CASSLSITGVGETQYF
CDR3nt: TGTGCCAGCAGTTTATCAATCACAGGGGTCGGCGAGACCCAGTACTTC
j_gene: TRBJ2-5
d_gene: TRBD1
v_gene: TRBV27
abundance: -

CDR3aa: CASSTQAGSDNSPLHF
CDR3nt: TGTGCCAGTAGTACGCAGGCAGGGTCGGATAATTCACCCCTCCACTTT
j_gene: TRBJ1-6
d_gene: -
v_gene: TRBV19
abundance: -

CDR3aa: CASSTRRQGAIRPQHF
CDR3nt: TGTGCCAGTAGTACCCGGAGACAGGGTGCAATCAGGCCCCAGCATTTT
j_gene: TRBJ1-5
d_gene: TRBD1
v_gene: TRBV19
abundance: -

CDR3aa: CASSRSQGSNTIYF
CDR3nt: TGTGCCAGCAGTCGATCACAGGGATCGAACACCATATATTTT
j_gene: TRBJ1-3
d_gene: -
v_gene: TRBV27
abundance: -

CDR3aa: CASSQDGLAGWEQYF
CDR3nt: TGCGCCAGCAGCCAAGATGGGCTAGCGGGGTGGGAGCAGTACTTC
j_gene: TRBJ2-7
d_gene: TRBD2
v_gene: TRBV4-1
abundance: -

CDR3aa: CASSSRQGQNSPLHF
CDR3nt: TGTGCCAGTAGTTCCCGACAGGGACAAAATTCACCCCTCCACTTT
j_gene: TRBJ1-6
d_gene: TRBD1
v_gene: TRBV19
abundance: -

CDR3aa: CASSGQGLYGYTF
CDR3nt: TGTGCCAGCAGCGGACAGGGCCTCTATGGCTACACCTTC
j_gene: TRBJ1-2
d_gene: TRBD1
v_gene: TRBV9
abundance: -

CDR3aa: CASSPQGGRGNTIYF
CDR3nt: TGTGCCAGCAGTCCCCAGGGGGGTCGTGGAAACACCATATATTTT
j_gene: TRBJ1-3
d_gene: TRBD1
v_gene: TRBV2
abundance: -

CDR3aa: CASSLYRDRWVDEQFF
CDR3nt: TGTGCCAGCAGCTTATACCGGGACAGGTGGGTCGATGAGCAGTTCTTC
j_gene: TRBJ2-1
d_gene: TRBD1
v_gene: TRBV11-2
abundance: once

CDR3aa: CASSRRLAGVADTQYF
CDR3nt: TGCGCCAGCAGCCGGCGACTAGCGGGGGTTGCAGATACGCAGTATTTT
j_gene: TRBJ2-3
d_gene: TRBD2
v_gene: TRBV4-3
abundance: once

CDR3aa: CASSQGGGGEKLFF
CDR3nt: TGCGCCAGCAGCCAGGGCGGCGGAGGCGAAAAACTGTTTTTT
j_gene: TRBJ1-4
d_gene: -
v_gene: TRBV4-1
abundance: -

CDR3aa: CATSPGGTSIQYF
CDR3nt: TGTGCCACCTCACCGGGAGGGACGAGCATTCAGTACTTC
j_gene: TRBJ2-4
d_gene: TRBD2
v_gene: TRBV28
abundance: -

CDR3aa: CASSLDSGGIQETQYF
CDR3nt: TGTGCCAGCAGCTTAGATAGCGGGGGGATCCAAGAGACCCAGTACTTC
j_gene: TRBJ2-5
d_gene: TRBD2
v_gene: TRBV7-6
abundance: -

CDR3aa: CASSLAAGGVETQYF
CDR3nt: TGTGCCAGCAGCTTGGCCGCGGGGGGGGTCGAGACCCAGTACTTC
j_gene: TRBJ2-5
d_gene: TRBD2
v_gene: TRBV5-4
abundance: -

CDR3aa: CASSLVAGGYYNEQFF
CDR3nt: TGTGCCAGCAGTTTGGTGGCAGGGGGCTACTACAATGAGCAGTTCTTC
j_gene: TRBJ2-1
d_gene: TRBD1
v_gene: TRBV27
abundance: -

CDR3aa: CASSLAPGTGYTF
CDR3nt: TGTGCCAGCAGCTTAGCGCCGGGAACTGGCTACACCTTC
j_gene: TRBJ1-2
d_gene: -
v_gene: TRBV7-9
abundance: -

CDR3aa: CASSDGVRGYGYTF
CDR3nt: TGTGCCAGCAGTGACGGGGTACGGGGCTATGGCTACACCTTC
j_gene: TRBJ1-2
d_gene: -
v_gene: TRBV6-1
abundance: -

CDR3aa: CSVVVPGQTNTGELFF
CDR3nt: TGCAGCGTTGTCGTGCCGGGACAGACGAACACCGGGGAGCTGTTTTTT
j_gene: TRBJ2-2
d_gene: TRBD1
v_gene: TRBV29-1
abundance: -

CDR3aa: CASRTGYEQYF
CDR3nt: TGTGCCAGTCGCACAGGCTACGAGCAGTACTTC
j_gene: TRBJ2-7
d_gene: -
v_gene: TRBV19
abundance: -

CDR3aa: CASSPPTDYNEQFF
CDR3nt: TGTGCCAGCTCACCACCGACAGACTACAATGAGCAGTTCTTC
j_gene: TRBJ2-1
d_gene: -
v_gene: TRBV18
abundance: -

CDR3aa: CASSHRDKADTQYF
CDR3nt: TGTGCCAGCTCTCACAGGGATAAGGCAGATACGCAGTATTTT
j_gene: TRBJ2-3
d_gene: -
v_gene: TRBV18
abundance: -

CDR3aa: CASSPQTGVNEKLFF
CDR3nt: TGTGCCAGCTCACCACAAACAGGGGTTAATGAAAAACTGTTTTTT
j_gene: TRBJ1-4
d_gene: TRBD1
v_gene: TRBV18
abundance: once

CDR3aa: CASSQEGQGSQPQHF
CDR3nt: TGCGCCAGCAGCCAAGAAGGCCAGGGTAGTCAGCCCCAGCATTTT
j_gene: TRBJ1-5
d_gene: -
v_gene: TRBV4-1
abundance: -

CDR3aa: CASSISGGVSGANVLTF
CDR3nt: TGTGCCAGCAGTATCTCAGGAGGGGTCTCTGGGGCCAACGTCCTGACTTTC
j_gene: TRBJ2-6
d_gene: -
v_gene: TRBV19
abundance: -